The rows below give T cell receptor beta chains drawn from one sample of a study of blood T cell repertoires in COVID-19. Data came from immunoSEQ multiplex PCR; TCRdb stores just in-frame clones and leaves some out. The sample gives about 160,000 clones, around 82% of which show up once; around 7% is in the top ten. Sample: peripheral blood. These receptors originate from a man at least 80 years old with COVID-19, enrolled during active disease. Both conserved end residues are part of each CDR3. The D gene is left open where the match is weak. Size values are once, few and many counts, or a class for expanded clones, and some rows have none.

j_gene: TRBJ2-1
v_gene: TRBV3-1/TRBV3-2
d_gene: -
abundance: -
CDR3nt: TGTGCCAGCAGCCAAGTGACCCACCCGAGGGCCTACAATGAGCAGTTCTTC
CDR3aa: CASSQVTHPRAYNEQFF

j_gene: TRBJ1-2
v_gene: TRBV4-3
d_gene: TRBD1
abundance: -
CDR3nt: TGCGCCAGCAGCCAAGCTCGGGTCAGGGGGATTAACTATGGCTACACCTTC
CDR3aa: CASSQARVRGINYGYTF

j_gene: TRBJ1-5
v_gene: TRBV19
d_gene: -
abundance: -
CDR3nt: TGTGCCAGTAGTATAGTAGGGGGGGGGAATCAGCCCCAGCATTTT
CDR3aa: CASSIVGGGNQPQHF

j_gene: TRBJ2-2
v_gene: TRBV7-9
d_gene: TRBD2
abundance: -
CDR3nt: TGTGCCAGCAGCCCACGCCTAGGGACTAGATATACCGGGGAGCTGTTTTTT
CDR3aa: CASSPRLGTRYTGELFF

j_gene: TRBJ2-2
v_gene: TRBV6-4
d_gene: TRBD2
abundance: -
CDR3nt: TGTGCCAGCAGCCTGACAGGCGGGGGGGCCAACACCGGGGAGCTGTTTTTT
CDR3aa: CASSLTGGGANTGELFF

j_gene: TRBJ2-7
v_gene: TRBV11-2
d_gene: -
abundance: -
CDR3nt: TGTGCCAGCAGCTTAGAGGGGGGAGTGGGGAACGGCGAGCAGTACTTC
CDR3aa: CASSLEGGVGNGEQYF

j_gene: TRBJ2-7
v_gene: TRBV7-9
d_gene: -
abundance: -
CDR3nt: TGTGCCAGCAGCTTATCGCGGGGGACAGGAGAGTACGAGCAGTACTTC
CDR3aa: CASSLSRGTGEYEQYF

j_gene: TRBJ1-5
v_gene: TRBV25-1
d_gene: -
abundance: -
CDR3nt: TGTGCCAGCAGCGGGAGGGCGGGCCAGCCCCAGCATTTT
CDR3aa: CASSGRAGQPQHF

j_gene: TRBJ1-1
v_gene: TRBV18
d_gene: -
abundance: -
CDR3nt: TGTGCCAGCTCACCTCTTGGAGGGGACACTGAAGCTTTCTTT
CDR3aa: CASSPLGGDTEAFF

j_gene: TRBJ1-2
v_gene: TRBV20-1
d_gene: -
abundance: -
CDR3nt: TGCAGTGCTAGTGCCGGGAACTATGGCTACACCTTC
CDR3aa: CSASAGNYGYTF

j_gene: TRBJ2-1
v_gene: TRBV4-3
d_gene: -
abundance: -
CDR3nt: TGCGCCAGCAGCCGAACAAGCGCCTACAATGAGCAGTTCTTC
CDR3aa: CASSRTSAYNEQFF

j_gene: TRBJ1-1
v_gene: TRBV9
d_gene: -
abundance: -
CDR3nt: TGTGCCAGCAGCGTAGCCCTGGACATGTCTGAAGCTTTCTTT
CDR3aa: CASSVALDMSEAFF

j_gene: TRBJ1-1
v_gene: TRBV7-8
d_gene: -
abundance: once
CDR3nt: TGTGCCAGCAGCTTAGGAGGATTGAACACTGAAGCTTTCTTT
CDR3aa: CASSLGGLNTEAFF

j_gene: TRBJ2-5
v_gene: TRBV19
d_gene: TRBD2
abundance: -
CDR3nt: TGTGCCAGTAGTCCTCGAGGTGCGGGGGAGATTTTGTACTTC
CDR3aa: CASSPRGAGEILYF

j_gene: TRBJ2-2
v_gene: TRBV7-8
d_gene: TRBD2
abundance: -
CDR3nt: TGTGCCAGCAGCTTACGGCCAGGGAGGGACACCGGGGAGCTGTTTTTT
CDR3aa: CASSLRPGRDTGELFF

j_gene: TRBJ1-3
v_gene: TRBV3-1/TRBV3-2
d_gene: -
abundance: -
CDR3nt: TGTGCCAGCAGCTATACCAGTGGAAACACCATATATTTT
CDR3aa: CASSYTSGNTIYF

j_gene: TRBJ1-3
v_gene: TRBV5-1
d_gene: -
abundance: -
CDR3nt: TGCGCCAGCAGCTTGTTAGGGGACTCTGGAAACACCATATATTTT
CDR3aa: CASSLLGDSGNTIYF